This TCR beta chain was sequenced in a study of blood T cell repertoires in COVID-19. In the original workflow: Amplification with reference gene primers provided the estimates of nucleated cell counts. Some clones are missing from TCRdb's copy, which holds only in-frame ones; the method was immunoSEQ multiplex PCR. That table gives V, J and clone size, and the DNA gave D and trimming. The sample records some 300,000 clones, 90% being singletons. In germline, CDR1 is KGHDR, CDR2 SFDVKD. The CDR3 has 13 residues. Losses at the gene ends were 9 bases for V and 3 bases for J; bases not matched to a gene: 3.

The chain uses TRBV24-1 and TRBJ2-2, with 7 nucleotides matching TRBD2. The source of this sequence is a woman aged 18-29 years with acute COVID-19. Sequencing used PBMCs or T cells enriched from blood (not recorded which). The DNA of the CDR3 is TGTGCCACCGCACGGGGGGACACCGGGGAGCTGTTTTTT. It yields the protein CATARGDTGELFF.